The rows below give T cell receptor beta chains drawn from one sample of a study of response to subunit inactivated influenza vaccine. MiXCR was run by TCRdb on the RT-PCR reads, yielding one entry per CDR3 protein. The repertoire holds a few hundred thousand distinct CDR3 sequences, roughly 11% seen once, with more than 10% in the top ten. This sample comprised PBMCs from blood, obtained about 6 weeks after vaccination. The receptors originated from a man aged 50-59 years who received an inactivated influenza vaccine. Both conserved end residues are part of each CDR3.

V gene	J gene	CDR3 protein
TRBV27	TRBJ2-5	CASSAPGLAGDMGTQYF
TRBV19	TRBJ1-5	CASSRDRRNQPQHF
TRBV29-1	TRBJ2-5	CSAEAGQGAGTQYF
TRBV10-3	TRBJ2-2	CAISDNGVNTGELFF
TRBV7-3	TRBJ2-3	CASSIIAGSVTDTQYF
TRBV11-1	TRBJ2-7	CASSSNRVEGEQYF
TRBV7-3	TRBJ2-1	CASSLIFGANEQFF
TRBV12-3/TRBV12-4	TRBJ2-5	CASSLERARGLETQYF
TRBV10-2	TRBJ2-5	CASRSSGGRETQYF
TRBV20-1	TRBJ2-1	CSARDPSGGEQFF
TRBV7-8	TRBJ2-2	CASSPRREGTGELFF
TRBV5-1	TRBJ2-3	CASSGTSGRPSTDTQYF
TRBV11-1	TRBJ2-3	CASSLERIVAPDTQYF
TRBV7-7	TRBJ2-1	CASSLVPSSYNEQFF
TRBV11-2	TRBJ2-2	CASSPSRMGAMDTGELFF